Reported below is one T cell receptor (beta chain). Its antigen is still unknown. Base qualities were left out, and no much larger clone turns up one base away. The data stem from a study of T cell responses to AZD1222 COVID-19 vaccine (dated by TCRdb to about 2021). For the wider study: AZD1222 recipients with second doses at about 4 weeks or about 12 weeks were pooled, because spike-specific TCR depth and breadth did not differ between schedules. TCR sequencing was performed for 233 trial participants, of whom about 200 were given two doses of AZD1222 and some 26 were given two doses of MenACWY control vaccine. Trial participants were enrolled into age subgroups of 18-55, 56-69 and 70-plus years, which contained roughly 140, 27 and 60 TCR-sequenced participants, respectively. Findings and caveats that apply to the study as a whole: Nearly half of unique spike-specific TCRs reportedly recognized epitopes outside regions mutated in the B.1.351 and B.1.1.7 variants. The vaccine-associated CD4 TCRs covered the entire spike protein, and the dominant responses fell in regions 160-218 and 743-854. Participants were mostly white British, with more females than males. The authors suggested clonal diversity may have been underestimated. A significant rise in spike-specific TCR breadth and depth was observed after two AZD1222 doses relative to day 0 and relative to MenACWY recipients. Because no day 14 peak-response samples were available, repertoires were characterized only after the peak T cell response. In the small 56-69-year group, the increase in depth fell short of significance, most likely because of low power. Conclusions about previously exposed vaccinees were limited because only a handful of AZD1222 recipients were SARS-CoV-2 seropositive at baseline.

Reading the label with the study, this specimen's time point is: baseline before first vaccination. The vaccinee samples were drawn from two UK trials, COV001 and COV002, one of which was a single-blind randomized controlled phase 2/3 trial testing AZD1222 (ChAdOx1 nCoV-19) in healthy adults. For TCRbeta chain sequencing, PBMC samples were collected from trial participants at day 0 and at day 28 after the second dose. Reading from cysteine to phenylalanine, the CDR3 counts 11 amino acids. Just CDR3 DNA is preserved here, 33 bases in frame from base 1. At the junction V is shortened by 4 bases and J by 5 bases, with 5 bases in between. Via the germline V gene, CDR1 is MNHEY and CDR2 SVGAGI. The CDR3 regions of human TCRbeta chains were analyzed by immunosequencing. In the authors' own workflow: TCRs in the repertoires were matched against a reference library of SARS-CoV-2-specific TCRs that had been generated with the MIRA antigen-specificity platform. Breadth meant the fraction of unique TCRs that were SARS-CoV-2-associated, whereas depth meant the fraction of total T cells that were SARS-CoV-2-associated. Using the MIRA data, every spike-specific TCR was mapped to the spike region that the TCR reacted to and assigned to either a CD4 or a CD8 class. Log10-transformed breadth and depth values were compared by one-way ANOVA with Sidak's multiple comparisons tests. The table comes from immuneACCESS by way of TCRdb, which keeps in-frame sequences with V and J called. Part of the clones is missing from these tables; in studies checked, under half for an unresolved V gene and the rest for unknown reasons. V and J calls and clone size are copied from that table; D and trimming were computed from the DNA. Across this sample there are fewer than 150,000 clones, with 87% seen only once. The ten largest make up under 1.5% of the sample.

Source: peripheral blood, taken on day 0 of AZD1222 vaccination. The TCR was taken from an adult in good health. The rearrangement combines TRBV6-5 with TRBJ1-2; no D gene call is confident. The CDR3 protein is CASSSRYGYTF. The base sequence is TGTGCCAGCAGTTCACGATATGGCTACACCTTC.